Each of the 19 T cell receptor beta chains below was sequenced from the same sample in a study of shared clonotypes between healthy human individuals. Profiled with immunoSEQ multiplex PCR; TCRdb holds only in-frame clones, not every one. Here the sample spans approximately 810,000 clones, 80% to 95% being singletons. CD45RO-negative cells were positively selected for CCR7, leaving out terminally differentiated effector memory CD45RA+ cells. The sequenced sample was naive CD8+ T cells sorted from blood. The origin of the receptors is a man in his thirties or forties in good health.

The CDR3, as DNA: TGTGCCAGCAGTGAGGGACAGGTATACAATGAGCAGTTCTTC. Protein sequence: CASSEGQVYNEQFF. The chain uses TRBV2 and TRBJ2-1; 8 bases are shared with TRBD1. The junction had 2 bases not matched to a gene; V was cut back by 3 bases and J by 4 bases. Germline assignment: CDR1 SNHLY and CDR2 FYNNEI. CDR3 size: 14 residues.

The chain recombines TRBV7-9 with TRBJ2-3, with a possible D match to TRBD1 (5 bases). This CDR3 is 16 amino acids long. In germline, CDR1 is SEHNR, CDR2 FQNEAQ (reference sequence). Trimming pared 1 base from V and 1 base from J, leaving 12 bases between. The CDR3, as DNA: TGTGCCAGCAGCTTAGTCCAGGGTCAGGGCACAGATACGCAGTATTTT. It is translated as CASSLVQGQGTDTQYF.

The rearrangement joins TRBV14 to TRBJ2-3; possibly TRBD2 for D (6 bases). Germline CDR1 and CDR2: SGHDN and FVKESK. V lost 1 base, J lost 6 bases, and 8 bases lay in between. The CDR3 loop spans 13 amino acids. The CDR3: CASSQGGADTQYF. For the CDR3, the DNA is TGTGCCAGCAGCCAAGGCGGGGCGGATACGCAGTATTTT. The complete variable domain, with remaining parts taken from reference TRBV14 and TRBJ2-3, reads EAGVTQFPSHSVIEKGQTVTLRCDPISGHDNLYWYRRVMGKEIKFLLHFVKESKQDESGMPNNRFLAERTGGTYSTLKVQPAELEDSGVYFCASSQGGADTQYFGPGTRLTVL.

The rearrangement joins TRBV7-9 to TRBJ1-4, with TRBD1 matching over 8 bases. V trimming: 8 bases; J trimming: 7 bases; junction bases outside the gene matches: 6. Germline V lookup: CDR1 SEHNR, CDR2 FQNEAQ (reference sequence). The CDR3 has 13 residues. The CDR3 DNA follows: TGTGCCAGCCGGACAGGGACGCGTGAAAAACTGTTTTTT. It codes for CASRTGTREKLFF.

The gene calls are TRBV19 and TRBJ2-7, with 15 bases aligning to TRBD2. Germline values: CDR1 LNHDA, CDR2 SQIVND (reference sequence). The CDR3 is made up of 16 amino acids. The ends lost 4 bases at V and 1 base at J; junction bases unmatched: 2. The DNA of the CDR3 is TGTGCCAGTAGTAGAGGACTAGCGGGAGGGTCCTACGAGCAGTACTTC. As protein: CASSRGLAGGSYEQYF.

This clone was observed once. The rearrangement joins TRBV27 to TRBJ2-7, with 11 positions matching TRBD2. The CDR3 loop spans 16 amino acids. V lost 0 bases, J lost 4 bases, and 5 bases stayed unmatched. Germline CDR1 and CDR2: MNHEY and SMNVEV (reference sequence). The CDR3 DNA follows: TGTGCCAGCAGTTTATCGACTAGCGGGATGGTGTACGAGCAGTACTTC. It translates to CASSLSTSGMVYEQYF.

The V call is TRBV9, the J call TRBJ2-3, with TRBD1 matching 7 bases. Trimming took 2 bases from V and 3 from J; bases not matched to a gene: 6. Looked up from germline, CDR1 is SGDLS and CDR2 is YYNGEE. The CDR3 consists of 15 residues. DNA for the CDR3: TGTGCCAGCAGCGTGACAGGGTTCATAACAGATACGCAGTATTTT. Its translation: CASSVTGFITDTQYF.

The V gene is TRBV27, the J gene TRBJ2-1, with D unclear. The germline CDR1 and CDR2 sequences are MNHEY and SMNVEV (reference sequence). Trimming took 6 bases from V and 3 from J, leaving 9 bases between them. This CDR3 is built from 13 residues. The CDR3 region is CASSQWDYNEQFF. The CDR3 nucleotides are TGTGCCAGCAGCCAATGGGACTACAATGAGCAGTTCTTC.

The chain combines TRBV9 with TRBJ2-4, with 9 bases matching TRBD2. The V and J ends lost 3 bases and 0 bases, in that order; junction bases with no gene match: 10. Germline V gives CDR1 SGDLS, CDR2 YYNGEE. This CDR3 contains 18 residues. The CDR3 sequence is CASSAEAAGGIAKNIQYF. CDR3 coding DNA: TGTGCCAGCAGCGCAGAAGCGGCGGGAGGGATAGCCAAAAACATTCAGTACTTC.

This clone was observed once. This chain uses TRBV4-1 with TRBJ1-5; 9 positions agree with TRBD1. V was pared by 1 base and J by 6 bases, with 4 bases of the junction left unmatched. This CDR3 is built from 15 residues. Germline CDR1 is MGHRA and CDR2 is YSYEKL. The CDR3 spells CASSQVQGASQPQHF. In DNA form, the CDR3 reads TGCGCCAGCAGCCAAGTACAGGGGGCTAGTCAGCCCCAGCATTTT.

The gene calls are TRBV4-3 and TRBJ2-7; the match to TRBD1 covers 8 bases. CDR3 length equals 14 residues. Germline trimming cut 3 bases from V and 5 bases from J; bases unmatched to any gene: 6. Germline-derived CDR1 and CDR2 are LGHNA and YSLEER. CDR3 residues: CASSQGVTGDEQYF. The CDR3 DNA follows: TGCGCCAGCAGCCAGGGGGTGACAGGGGACGAGCAGTACTTC.

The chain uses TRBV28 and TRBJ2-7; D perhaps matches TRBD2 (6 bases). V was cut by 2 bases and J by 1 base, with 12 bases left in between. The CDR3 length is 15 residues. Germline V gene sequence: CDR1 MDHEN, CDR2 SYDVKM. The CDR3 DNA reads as TGTGCCAGCAGTTTAGACCGGGACTGGTCCTACGAGCAGTACTTC. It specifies CASSLDRDWSYEQYF.

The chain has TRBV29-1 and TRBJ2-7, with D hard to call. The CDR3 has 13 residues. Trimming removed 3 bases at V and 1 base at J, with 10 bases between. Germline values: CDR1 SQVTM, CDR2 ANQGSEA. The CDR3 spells CSVDRPGSYEQYF. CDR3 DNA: TGCAGCGTTGACCGACCAGGTTCCTACGAGCAGTACTTC.

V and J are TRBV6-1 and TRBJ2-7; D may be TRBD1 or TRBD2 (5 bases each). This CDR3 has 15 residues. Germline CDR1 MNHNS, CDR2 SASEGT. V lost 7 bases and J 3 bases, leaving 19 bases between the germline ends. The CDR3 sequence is CASMIRDPGYYEQYF. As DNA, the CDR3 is TGTGCCAGCATGATACGGGACCCGGGGTACTACGAGCAGTACTTC.

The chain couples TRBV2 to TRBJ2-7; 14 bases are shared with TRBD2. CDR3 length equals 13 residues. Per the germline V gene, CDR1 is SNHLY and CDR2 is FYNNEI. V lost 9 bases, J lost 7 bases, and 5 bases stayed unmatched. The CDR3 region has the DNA TGTGCCAGAGGACTAGCGGGAGGTGAGGAGCAGTACTTC. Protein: CARGLAGGEEQYF.

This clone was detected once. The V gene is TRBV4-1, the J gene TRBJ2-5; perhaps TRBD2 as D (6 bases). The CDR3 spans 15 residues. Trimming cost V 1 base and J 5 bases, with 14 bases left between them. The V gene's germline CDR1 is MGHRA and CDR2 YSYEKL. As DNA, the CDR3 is TGCGCCAGCAGCCAAGTCATCGGGAGTCGGGAGACCCAGTACTTC. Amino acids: CASSQVIGSRETQYF.

The DNA for the CDR3 is TGTGCCAGCAGCCCAGGAGGGGGAGGGGACTACGAGCAGTACTTC. This translates into CASSPGGGGDYEQYF. The V gene is TRBV27, the J gene TRBJ2-7, with a weak D call TRBD2 (7 bases). Germline assignment: CDR1 MNHEY and CDR2 SMNVEV (reference sequence). This CDR3 contains 15 residues. V dropped 6 bases and J dropped 3 bases, with 18 bases sitting between them.

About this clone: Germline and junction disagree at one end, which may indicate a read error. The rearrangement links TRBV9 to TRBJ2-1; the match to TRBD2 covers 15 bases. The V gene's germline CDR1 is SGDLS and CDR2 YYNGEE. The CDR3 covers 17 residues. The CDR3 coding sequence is TGTGCCAGCAGCGTAGAAGGCGAGGGACTAGCGGGAGGCCGGTACATCTTC. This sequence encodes CASSVEGEGLAGGRYIF.

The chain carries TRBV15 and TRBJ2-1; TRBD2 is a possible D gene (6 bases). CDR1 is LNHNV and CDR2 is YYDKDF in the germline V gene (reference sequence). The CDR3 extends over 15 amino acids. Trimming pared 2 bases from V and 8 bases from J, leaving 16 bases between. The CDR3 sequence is CATSRPLRGPDEQFF. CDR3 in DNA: TGTGCCACCAGCAGACCCCTGCGGGGTCCAGATGAGCAGTTCTTC.